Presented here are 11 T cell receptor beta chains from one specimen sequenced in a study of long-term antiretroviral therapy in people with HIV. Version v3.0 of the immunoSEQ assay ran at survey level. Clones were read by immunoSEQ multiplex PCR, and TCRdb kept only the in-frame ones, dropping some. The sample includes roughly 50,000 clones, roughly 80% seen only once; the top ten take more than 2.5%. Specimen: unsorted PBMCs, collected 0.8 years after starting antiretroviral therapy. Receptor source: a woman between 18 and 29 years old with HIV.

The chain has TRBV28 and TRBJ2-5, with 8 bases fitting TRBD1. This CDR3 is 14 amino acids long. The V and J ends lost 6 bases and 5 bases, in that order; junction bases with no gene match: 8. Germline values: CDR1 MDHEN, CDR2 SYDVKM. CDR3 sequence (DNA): TGTGCCAGCAGCACTGACAGGGGAACGGAGACCCAGTACTTC. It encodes CASSTDRGTETQYF.

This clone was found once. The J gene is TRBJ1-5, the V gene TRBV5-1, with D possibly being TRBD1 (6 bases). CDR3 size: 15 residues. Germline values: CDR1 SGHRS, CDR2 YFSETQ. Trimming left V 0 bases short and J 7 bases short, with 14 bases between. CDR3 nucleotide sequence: TGCGCCAGCAGCTTGGGGGCAGGGGAAGGGCAGCCCCAGCATTTT. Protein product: CASSLGAGEGQPQHF. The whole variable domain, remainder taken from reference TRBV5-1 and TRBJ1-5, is KAGVTQTPRYLIKTRGQQVTLSCSPISGHRSVSWYQQTPGQGLQFLFEYFSETQRNKGNFPGRFSGRQFSNSRSEMNVSTLELGDSALYLCASSLGAGEGQPQHFGDGTRLSIL.

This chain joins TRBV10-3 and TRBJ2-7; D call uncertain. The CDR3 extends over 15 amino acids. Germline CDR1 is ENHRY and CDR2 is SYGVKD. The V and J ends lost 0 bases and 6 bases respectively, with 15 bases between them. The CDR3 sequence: CAISESNTAPGEQYF. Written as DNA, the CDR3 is TGTGCCATCAGTGAGTCGAATACAGCCCCGGGCGAGCAGTACTTC.

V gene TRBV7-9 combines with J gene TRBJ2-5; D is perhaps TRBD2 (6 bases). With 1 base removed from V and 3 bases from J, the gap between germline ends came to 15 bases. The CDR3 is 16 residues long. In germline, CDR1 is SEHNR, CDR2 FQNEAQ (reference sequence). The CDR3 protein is CASSLDQGEREETQYF. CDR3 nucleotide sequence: TGTGCCAGCAGCTTAGATCAGGGTGAGCGGGAAGAGACCCAGTACTTC.

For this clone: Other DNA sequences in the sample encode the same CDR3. CDR3 nucleotide sequence: TGTGCCACCAGCAGACCAGGACCTAACAATGAGCAGTTCTTC. Its protein is CATSRPGPNNEQFF. The genes are TRBV15 and TRBJ2-1; D ambiguous. CDR1 is LNHNV, CDR2 YYDKDF, per germline (reference sequence). V was shortened by 2 bases and J by 5 bases, with 10 bases between the two germline ends. This CDR3 contains 14 residues.

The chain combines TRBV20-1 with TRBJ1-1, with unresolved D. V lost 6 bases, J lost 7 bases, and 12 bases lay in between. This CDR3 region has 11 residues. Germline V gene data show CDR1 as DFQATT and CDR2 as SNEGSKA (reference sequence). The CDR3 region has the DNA TGCAGTGCGCACCCCACCAGTGAAGCTTTCTTT. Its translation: CSAHPTSEAFF.

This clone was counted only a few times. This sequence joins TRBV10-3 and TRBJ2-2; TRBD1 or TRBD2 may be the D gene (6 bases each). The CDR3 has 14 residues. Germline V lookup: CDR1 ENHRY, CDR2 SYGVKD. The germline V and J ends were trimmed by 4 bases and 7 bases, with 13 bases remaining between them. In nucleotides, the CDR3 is TGTGCCATCAGTGCGGGGGCCGATGGCGGGGAGCTGTTTTTT. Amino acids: CAISAGADGGELFF.

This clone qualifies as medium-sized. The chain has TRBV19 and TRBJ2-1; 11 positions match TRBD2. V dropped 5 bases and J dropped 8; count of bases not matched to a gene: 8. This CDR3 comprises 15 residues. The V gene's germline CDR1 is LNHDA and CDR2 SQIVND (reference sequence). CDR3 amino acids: CASSQTSGSFDEQFF. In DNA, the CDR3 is TGTGCCAGTAGTCAAACTAGCGGGAGCTTCGATGAGCAGTTCTTC.

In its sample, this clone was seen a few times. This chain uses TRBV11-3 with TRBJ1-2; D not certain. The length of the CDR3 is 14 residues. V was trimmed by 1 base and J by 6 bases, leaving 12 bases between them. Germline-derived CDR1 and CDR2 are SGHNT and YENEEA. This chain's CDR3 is CASSLVTAFNGYTF. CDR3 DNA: TGTGCCAGCAGCTTAGTCACAGCCTTTAATGGCTACACCTTC. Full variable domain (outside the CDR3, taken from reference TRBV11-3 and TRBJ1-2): EAGVVQSPRYKIIEKKQPVAFWCNPISGHNTLYWYLQNLGQGPELLIRYENEEAVDDSQLPKDRFSAERLKGVDSTLKIQPAELGDSAVYLCASSLVTAFNGYTFGSGTRLTVV.

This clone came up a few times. CDR3 DNA sequence: TGTGCCAGTAGTGATCGTCAAGCGAACACTGAAGCTTTCTTT. This encodes CASSDRQANTEAFF. V gene TRBV19 combines with J gene TRBJ1-1, with unresolved D. V was pared by 5 bases and J by 1 base, with 11 bases between. The CDR3 runs 14 residues. Germline V gene data show CDR1 as LNHDA and CDR2 as SQIVND (reference sequence). The variable domain in full, completed from reference TRBV19 and TRBJ1-1, reads DGGITQSPKYLFRKEGQNVTLSCEQNLNHDAMYWYRQDPGQGLRLIYYSQIVNDFQKGDIAEGYSVSREKKESFPLTVTSAQKNPTAFYLCASSDRQANTEAFFGQGTRLTVV.

The CDR3 DNA reads TGTGCCAGCAGTCAAACGGAGGCGGGGACCGGGGAGCTGTTTTTT. It is translated as CASSQTEAGTGELFF. This chain links TRBV2 with TRBJ2-2; D may be TRBD2 (6 bases). Germline V lookup: CDR1 SNHLY, CDR2 FYNNEI. CDR3 length: 15 amino acids. The V end lost 5 bases, the J end lost 5 bases, and 15 bases lay between the germline ends.